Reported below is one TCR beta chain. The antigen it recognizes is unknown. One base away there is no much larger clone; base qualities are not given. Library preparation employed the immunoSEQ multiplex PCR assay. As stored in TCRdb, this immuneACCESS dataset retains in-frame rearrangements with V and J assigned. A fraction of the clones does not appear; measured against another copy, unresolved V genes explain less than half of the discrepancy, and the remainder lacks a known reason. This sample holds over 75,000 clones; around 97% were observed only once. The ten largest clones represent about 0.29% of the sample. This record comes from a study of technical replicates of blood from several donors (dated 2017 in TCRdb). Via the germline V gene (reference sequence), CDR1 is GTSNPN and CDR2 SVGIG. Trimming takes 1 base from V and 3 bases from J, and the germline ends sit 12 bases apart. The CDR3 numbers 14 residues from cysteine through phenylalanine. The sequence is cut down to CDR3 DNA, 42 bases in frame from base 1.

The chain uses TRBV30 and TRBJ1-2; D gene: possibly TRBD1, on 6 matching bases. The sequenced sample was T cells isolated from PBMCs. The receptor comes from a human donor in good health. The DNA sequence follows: TGTGCCTGGAGTGGGTGGGGGGGCGACTATGGCTACACCTTC. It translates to CAWSGWGGDYGYTF.